This note documents a single T cell receptor (beta chain) sequence. These data belong to a study of blood T cell repertoires in COVID-19. Study-level information: The origin of the acute and convalescent COVID-19 samples was the United States, Italy and Spain. Sample material is recorded as cDNA or gDNA derived from T cells, B-cell-depleted T cells, or PBMCs.

Authors' analysis steps: Amplification from reference gene primers served as the basis for estimated nucleated cell counts. The data were produced by immunoSEQ multiplex PCR, yet TCRdb's version contains in-frame clones alone and is incomplete. V and J calls plus clone size are reproduced from that table; the DNA served to infer D and trimming. The repertoire has 150,000 or so clones, about 85% of them found once; the top ten carry 0.63%. Followed over time, Seattle patients had been enrolled while infection was active. The CDR3 totals 16 residues. Germline CDR1 is SGHRS and CDR2 is YFSETQ. Trimming took off 1 base at V and 6 bases at J, with 19 bases between the two ends.

This sequence was found in a man aged 55 to 70 with COVID-19, enrolled during active disease. Sequenced material: peripheral blood. This chain links TRBV5-1 with TRBJ2-5; a possible D gene is TRBD1 (6 bases). The CDR3 nucleotides are TGCGCCAGCAGCTTGAACCGGGACACAAGTATGCAGACCCAGTACTTC. Amino acid sequence: CASSLNRDTSMQTQYF.